The clone carrying this T cell receptor beta chain appeared a few times. The authors ran a second PCR of about 6 to 12 cycles using a sample-barcoded 5' primer and a J-beta primer mix. Each cDNA molecule carried a tag from a template-switch adaptor that contained 12 random nucleotides. TCRdb used MiXCR to reprocess the 5' RACE reads, holding one entry per CDR3 protein. Among approximately 780,000 distinct CDR3 sequences listed, about a quarter were seen once. A minimum of 7 million PBMCs was isolated per sample. The data were obtained in a study of blood T cells in healthy people across ages. The CDR3 has 15 amino acids. Germline-derived CDR1 and CDR2 are KGHSY and FQNENV. V was shortened by 4 bases and J by 0 bases, with 10 bases between the two germline ends. The sample also formed part of further work on T cells of mothers and their children. That report notes: The overlap seen between related mothers and children slightly exceeded that of unrelated pairs, though not significantly.

The sample taken for sequencing was blood. The TCR originated in a boy aged 5 to 17 in good health. The rearrangement uses TRBV16 and TRBJ1-5; tentatively, D is TRBD1 (5 bases). The CDR3 loop is CASSPTDYSNQPQHF. CDR3 bases: TGTGCCAGCAGCCCGACAGATTATAGCAATCAGCCCCAGCATTTT.